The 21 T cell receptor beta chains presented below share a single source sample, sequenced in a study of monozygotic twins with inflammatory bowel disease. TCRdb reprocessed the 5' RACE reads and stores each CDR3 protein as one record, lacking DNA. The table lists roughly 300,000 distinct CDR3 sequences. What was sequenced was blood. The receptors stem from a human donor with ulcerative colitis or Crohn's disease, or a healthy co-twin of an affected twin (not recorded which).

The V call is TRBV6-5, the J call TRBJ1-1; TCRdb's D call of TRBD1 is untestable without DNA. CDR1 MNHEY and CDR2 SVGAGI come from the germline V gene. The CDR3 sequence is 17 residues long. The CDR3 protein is CASSYSFLGTGGTEAFF.

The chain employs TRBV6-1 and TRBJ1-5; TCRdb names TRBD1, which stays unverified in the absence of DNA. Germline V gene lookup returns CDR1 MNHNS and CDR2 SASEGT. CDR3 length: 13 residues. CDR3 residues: CASSPSWDQPQHF.

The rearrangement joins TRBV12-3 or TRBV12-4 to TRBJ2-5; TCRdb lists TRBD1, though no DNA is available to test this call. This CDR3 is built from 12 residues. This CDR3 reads CASSPSLGYQYF.

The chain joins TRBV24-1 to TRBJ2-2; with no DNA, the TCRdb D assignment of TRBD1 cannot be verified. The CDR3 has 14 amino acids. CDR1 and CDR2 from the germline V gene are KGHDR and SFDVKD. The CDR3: CATSAETFTGELFF.

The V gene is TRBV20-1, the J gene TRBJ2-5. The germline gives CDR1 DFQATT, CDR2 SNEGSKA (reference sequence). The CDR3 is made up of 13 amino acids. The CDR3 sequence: CSARIRVGETQYF.

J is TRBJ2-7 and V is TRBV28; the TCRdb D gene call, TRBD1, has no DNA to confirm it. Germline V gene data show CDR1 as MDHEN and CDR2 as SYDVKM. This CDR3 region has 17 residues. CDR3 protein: CASSLFQTGALDYEQYF. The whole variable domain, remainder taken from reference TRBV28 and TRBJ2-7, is DVKVTQSSRYLVKRTGEKVFLECVQDMDHENMFWYRQDPGLGLRLIYFSYDVKMKEKGDIPEGYSVSREKKERFSLILESASTNQTSMYLCASSLFQTGALDYEQYFGPGTRLTVT.

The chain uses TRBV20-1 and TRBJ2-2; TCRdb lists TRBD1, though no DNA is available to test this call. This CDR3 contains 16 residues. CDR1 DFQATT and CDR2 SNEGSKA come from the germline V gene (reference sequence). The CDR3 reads CSARKTGTPNTGELFF.

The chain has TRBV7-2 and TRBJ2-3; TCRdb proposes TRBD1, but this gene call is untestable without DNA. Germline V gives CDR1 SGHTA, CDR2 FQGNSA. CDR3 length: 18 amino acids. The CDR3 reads CASSLAHRTGSGFDTQYF.

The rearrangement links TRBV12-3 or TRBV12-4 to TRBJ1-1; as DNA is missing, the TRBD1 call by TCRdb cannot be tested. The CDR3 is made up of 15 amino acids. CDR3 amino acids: CASSLNGQGGTEAFF.

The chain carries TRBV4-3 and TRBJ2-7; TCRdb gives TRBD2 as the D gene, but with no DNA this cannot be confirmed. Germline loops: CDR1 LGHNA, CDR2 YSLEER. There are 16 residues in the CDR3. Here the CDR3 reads CASSPRSPSGSYEQYF.

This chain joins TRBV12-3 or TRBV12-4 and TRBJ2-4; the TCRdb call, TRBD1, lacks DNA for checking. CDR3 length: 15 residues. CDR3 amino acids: CASSTGLLAKNIQYF.

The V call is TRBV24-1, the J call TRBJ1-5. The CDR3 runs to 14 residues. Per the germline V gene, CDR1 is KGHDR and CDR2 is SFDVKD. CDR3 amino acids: CATSDPTGNQPQHF.

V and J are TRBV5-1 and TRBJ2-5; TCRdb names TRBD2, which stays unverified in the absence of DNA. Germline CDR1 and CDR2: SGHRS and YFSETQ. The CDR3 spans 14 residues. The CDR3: CASSLGTTQETQYF. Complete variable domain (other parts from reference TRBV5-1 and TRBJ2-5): KAGVTQTPRYLIKTRGQQVTLSCSPISGHRSVSWYQQTPGQGLQFLFEYFSETQRNKGNFPGRFSGRQFSNSRSEMNVSTLELGDSALYLCASSLGTTQETQYFGPGTRLLVL.

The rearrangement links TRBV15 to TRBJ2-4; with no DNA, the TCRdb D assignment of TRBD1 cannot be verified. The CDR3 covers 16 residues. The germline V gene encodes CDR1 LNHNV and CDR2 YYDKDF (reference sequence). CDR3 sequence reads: CATSGPGQLAKNIQYF.

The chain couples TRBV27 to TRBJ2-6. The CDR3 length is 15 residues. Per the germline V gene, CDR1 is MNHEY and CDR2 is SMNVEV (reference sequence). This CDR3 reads CASNPTASGANVLTF.

CDR3 amino acids: CASSFTGGAGLPGANVLTF. This rearrangement joins TRBV6-5 to TRBJ2-6; TCRdb's D call, TRBD1, is unchecked because there is no DNA. Germline V lookup: CDR1 MNHEY, CDR2 SVGAGI. The CDR3 runs 19 residues.

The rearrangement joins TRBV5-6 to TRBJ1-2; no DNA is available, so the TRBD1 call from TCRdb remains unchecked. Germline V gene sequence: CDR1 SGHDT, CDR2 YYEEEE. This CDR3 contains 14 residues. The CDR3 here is CASSLTGPDYGYTF.

CDR3 protein: CASSATQSSTGELFF. V gene TRBV12-3 or TRBV12-4 combines with J gene TRBJ2-2; TCRdb indicates TRBD1, and absent DNA this call remains unverified. CDR3 length: 15 amino acids.

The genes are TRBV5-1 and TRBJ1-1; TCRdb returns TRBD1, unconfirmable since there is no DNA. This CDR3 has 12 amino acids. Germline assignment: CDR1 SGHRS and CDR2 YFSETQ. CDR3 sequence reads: CASSPGQGEAFF.

CDR3 loop: CASNHLRGRGPDTQYF. The chain is built from TRBV11-2 and TRBJ2-3; TCRdb gives TRBD1 as the D gene, but with no DNA this cannot be confirmed. This CDR3 has 16 amino acids. Germline CDR1 and CDR2: SGHAT and FQNNGV.

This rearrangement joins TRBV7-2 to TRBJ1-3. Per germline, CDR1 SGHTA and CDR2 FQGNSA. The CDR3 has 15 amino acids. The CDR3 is CASSTLEVGGVAIYF.